This T cell receptor beta chain was sequenced during a study of blood T cell repertoires in COVID-19. Background on the study: From the United States, Italy and Spain came samples of acute and convalescent COVID-19.

How the authors handled the data: Nucleated cell number was recorded as an estimate derived from reference gene primer amplification. Clones were sequenced by immunoSEQ multiplex PCR, and TCRdb holds only the in-frame ones, with some missing. V, J and clone size derive from that table, while D and trimming were established from the DNA sequence. The data show some 270,000 clones, with approximately 85% seen just once and approximately 11% held by the top ten. This TCR was sampled from a woman in her seventies with acute or convalescent COVID-19. What was sequenced was peripheral blood.

This chain's CDR3 is CASSGWVNTEAFF. In DNA, the CDR3 is TGTGCCAGCTCAGGGTGGGTGAACACTGAAGCTTTCTTT. This chain links TRBV6-5 with TRBJ1-1, with D perhaps matching TRBD1 (5 bases). CDR3 length: 13 amino acids. Germline V lookup: CDR1 MNHEY, CDR2 SVGAGI. Trimming cost V 8 bases and J 0 bases, with 10 bases left between them.